This T cell receptor beta chain was identified in a study of blood T cell repertoires in COVID-19. For the study at large: Samples came from the United States, Italy and Spain, spanning acute and convalescent COVID-19. The cDNA or gDNA used as material had been derived from T cells, B-cell-depleted T cells, or PBMCs.

Germline V gene lookup returns CDR1 SGDLS and CDR2 YYNGEE. V shed 3 bases and J 3 bases; nucleotides not matched to a gene: 16. The CDR3 consists of 19 residues. Per the original data handling: Reference gene primer amplification in the assay estimated nucleated cell counts. Profiled with immunoSEQ multiplex PCR; TCRdb holds only in-frame clones, not every one. Clone size and the V and J calls come from that table; the DNA yielded D and trimming. This sample yields about 250,000 clones, of which roughly 88% are seen a single time; 3% belongs to the top ten. The sequencing input was peripheral blood. This TCR was sampled from a woman in her 30s with active or convalescent COVID-19. The chain employs TRBV9 and TRBJ2-2, with 8 positions matching TRBD1. The CDR3 here is CASSARGTGSIGYTGELFF. As DNA, the CDR3 is TGTGCCAGCAGCGCGCGCGGGACAGGAAGTATCGGGTACACCGGGGAGCTGTTTTTT.